The next 17 T cell receptor beta chains were all read from a single sample in a study of T cell changes during pregnancy in multiple sclerosis. Measured with immunoSEQ multiplex PCR; TCRdb has only the in-frame clones, and not every one. The table has under 70,000 clones, about nine tenths seen once; the top ten hold about 0.76%. This sample comprised CD4+ T cells from peripheral blood mononuclear cells, obtained in the first trimester of pregnancy. Source of these receptors: a female donor with multiple sclerosis, enrolled in a pregnancy study.

Here the CDR3 reads CASSSFDRFVQETQYF. CDR3 nucleotide sequence: TGTGCCAGCAGCAGTTTCGACAGGTTCGTTCAAGAGACCCAGTACTTC. The rearrangement uses TRBV9 and TRBJ2-5, with D possibly matching TRBD1 (6 bases). The CDR3 totals 16 residues. Trimming left V 4 bases short and J 2 bases short, with 18 bases between. CDR1 is SGDLS, CDR2 YYNGEE, per germline.

The chain uses TRBV6-6 and TRBJ1-1; TRBD1 matches 8 bases. The length of the CDR3 is 15 residues. Germline CDR1 is MNHNY and CDR2 is SVGAGI (reference sequence). Losses at the gene ends were 2 bases for V and 4 bases for J; bases not matched to a gene: 6. The CDR3 nucleotides are TGTGCCAGCAGTTACCCCAATGGACAGGGCACTGAAGCTTTCTTT. This gives the protein CASSYPNGQGTEAFF.

The J gene is TRBJ1-5, the V gene TRBV9; TRBD1 is a possible D gene (6 bases). The CDR3 consists of 17 residues. V lost 3 bases and J 2 bases, leaving 18 bases between the germline ends. The germline CDR1 and CDR2 sequences are SGDLS and YYNGEE. The CDR3 loop is CASSEGITGNGNQPQHF. Written as DNA, the CDR3 is TGTGCCAGCAGCGAGGGGATTACAGGGAATGGCAATCAGCCCCAGCATTTT.

CDR3 amino acids: CASSVTGWGTDTQYF. The CDR3 DNA is TGTGCCAGCAGCGTAACAGGGTGGGGCACAGATACGCAGTATTTT. The chain carries TRBV9 and TRBJ2-3; D is possibly TRBD1 (6 bases). The CDR3 is 15 residues long. Germline CDR1 is SGDLS and CDR2 is YYNGEE. The V end was cut by 1 base, the J end by 1 base, with 10 bases between.

This clone was observed once. The chain links TRBV5-4 to TRBJ1-2; the match to TRBD1 covers 8 bases. J gave up 7 bases and V 6 bases, and 14 bases lay outside the gene matches. CDR3 length equals 15 residues. Looked up from germline, CDR1 is SGHNT and CDR2 is YYREEE (reference sequence). The CDR3 spells CASTPPGRGLLGYTF. CDR3 sequence (DNA): TGTGCCAGCACCCCCCCGGGCAGGGGGCTTCTTGGCTACACCTTC. Drawing the rest from reference TRBV5-4 and TRBJ1-2, the complete variable domain is ETGVTQSPTHLIKTRGQQVTLRCSSQSGHNTVSWYQQALGQGPQFIFQYYREEENGRGNFPPRFSGLQFPNYSSELNVNALELDDSALYLCASTPPGRGLLGYTFGSGTRLTVV.

The chain combines TRBV4-2 with TRBJ2-3; the match to TRBD1 covers 8 bases. CDR1 and CDR2 from the germline V gene are LGHNA and YNFKEQ. The CDR3 runs to 16 residues. Trimming took 3 bases from V and 10 from J; bases not matched to a gene: 15. For the CDR3, the DNA is TGTGCCAGCAGCCAGATAAGCGGTACGACAGGGGTACCGCAGTATTTT. The encoded protein is CASSQISGTTGVPQYF.

V gene TRBV7-2 combines with J gene TRBJ1-3; D possibly corresponds to TRBD1 (5 bases). This CDR3 contains 16 residues. Germline V gives CDR1 SGHTA, CDR2 FQGNSA. Trimming removed 2 bases from V and 0 bases from J, with 11 bases in between. In nucleotides, the CDR3 is TGTGCCAGCAGCTTAAATTGGGGGGACTCTGGAAACACCATATATTTT. Translated, it gives CASSLNWGDSGNTIYF.

The rearrangement joins TRBV6-5 to TRBJ1-2; perhaps TRBD1 as D (5 bases). Germline lookup yields CDR1 MNHEY and CDR2 SVGAGI. The CDR3 spans 16 residues. V lost 0 bases and J lost 4, with 15 bases in between. In DNA, the CDR3 is TGTGCCAGCAGTTACTCGGTCCGGGGGTTAGGCTATGGCTACACCTTC. Encoded protein: CASSYSVRGLGYGYTF.

This clone was seen once. The gene calls are TRBV7-2 and TRBJ1-3, with D unresolved. Between the trimmed V and J ends, which lost 5 bases and 4 bases, there was a span of 21 bases. The CDR3 runs to 17 residues. Germline CDR1 is SGHTA and CDR2 is FQGNSA. CDR3 loop: CASSPAPLGLYGNTIYF. Here the CDR3 DNA reads TGTGCCAGCAGCCCCGCTCCCCTTGGGCTCTACGGAAACACCATATATTTT.

A note on this clone: Other nucleotide sequences in the sample specify the same CDR3. V usage is TRBV10-3 and J usage is TRBJ2-2, with 8 nucleotides matching TRBD1. The CDR3 covers 15 residues. The trim removed 2 bases at V and 5 bases at J, leaving 4 bases unmatched. Germline loops: CDR1 ENHRY, CDR2 SYGVKD. CDR3 protein: CAISEGQGRTGELFF. The CDR3 DNA is TGTGCCATCAGTGAGGGACAGGGAAGGACCGGGGAGCTGTTTTTT.

The chain recombines TRBV7-3 with TRBJ2-5; D is perhaps TRBD1 (5 bases). CDR1 SGHTA and CDR2 FQGTGA come from the germline V gene. The V and J ends lost 3 bases and 5 bases respectively, with 13 bases between them. This CDR3 has 14 residues. CDR3 nucleotides: TGTGCCAGCAGCTTGAACAGGCCCCCGGAGACCCAGTACTTC. It codes for CASSLNRPPETQYF.

The chain is built from TRBV25-1 and TRBJ1-1; 7 bases are shared with TRBD1. The CDR3 has 13 residues. The junction had 6 bases not matched to a gene; V was cut back by 2 bases and J by 9 bases. CDR1 is MGHDK and CDR2 is SYGVNS in the germline V gene. The CDR3 here is CASSETGTDKAFF. CDR3 coding DNA: TGTGCCAGCAGTGAAACAGGGACAGATAAAGCTTTCTTT.

The chain combines TRBV29-1 with TRBJ1-1, with TRBD1 matching 9 bases. The germline V gene encodes CDR1 SQVTM and CDR2 ANQGSEA. The CDR3 spans 13 residues. The junction had 0 bases not matched to a gene; V was cut back by 4 bases and J by 0 bases. CDR3 bases: TGCAGCGTTGGGACAGGGGTGAACACTGAAGCTTTCTTT. This codes for CSVGTGVNTEAFF.

The J gene is TRBJ1-4, the V gene TRBV7-2; 7 bases map to TRBD1. The CDR3 is 16 residues long. V trimming: 0 bases; J trimming: 6 bases; junction bases outside the gene matches: 7. The germline gives CDR1 SGHTA, CDR2 FQGNSA. CDR3 sequence (DNA): TGTGCCAGCAGCTTAGCCCCAAACAGGGGTTATGAAAAACTGTTTTTT. This encodes CASSLAPNRGYEKLFF.

The CDR3 spells CASSLEGAGNQPQHF. CDR3 in DNA: TGTGCCAGCAGCTTAGAGGGGGCCGGCAATCAGCCCCAGCATTTT. The J gene is TRBJ1-5, the V gene TRBV5-6; TRBD1 matches at 7 bases. The CDR3 spans 15 residues. From germline, CDR1 is SGHDT and CDR2 YYEEEE. Trimming took 2 bases from V and 2 from J; bases not matched to a gene: 4.

The V gene is TRBV2, the J gene TRBJ1-2, with a tentative D call TRBD1 (6 bases). With 5 bases removed from V and 0 bases from J, the gap between germline ends came to 16 bases. CDR1 is SNHLY, CDR2 FYNNEI, per germline. CDR3 length equals 16 residues. Here the CDR3 reads CASSSRTAISNYGYTF. CDR3 DNA sequence: TGTGCCAGCAGTTCGAGGACAGCTATATCTAACTATGGCTACACCTTC.

This chain joins TRBV18 and TRBJ1-1, with D perhaps TRBD1 (6 bases). CDR3 length: 15 amino acids. CDR1 and CDR2 from the germline V gene are KGHSH and LQKENI. V dropped 3 bases and J dropped 0 bases, with 11 bases sitting between them. CDR3 nucleotide sequence: TGTGCCAGCTCACCTGGGGGGGCGGTGAACACTGAAGCTTTCTTT. It encodes CASSPGGAVNTEAFF.